This T cell receptor beta chain was captured in a study of blood T cells in healthy people across ages. Study-wide findings and caveats: Unsorted PBMCs ruled out conclusive naive versus antigen-experienced comparison. Those diversity estimates obtained from one million T cells were thought to be underestimates.

A second 7 to 11 cycle PCR used barcoded and J-beta primers. TCRdb itself ran the 5' RACE reads through MiXCR, one entry per CDR3 protein. The data contain roughly 650,000 distinct CDR3 sequences, about 30% of them singletons. The CDR3 has 15 residues. Germline V gives CDR1 SGHTA, CDR2 FQGNSA. Trimming shortened V by 4 bases and J by 0 bases, and 11 bases separated the two germline ends. This clonotype appeared many times. Its target is unknown. The TCR was taken from an elderly woman in good health. Input material: blood. The chain links TRBV7-2 to TRBJ2-3, with a weak D call TRBD2 (6 bases). The CDR3 bases are TGTGCCAGCAGCTCCTTCGGGACTAGCACAGATACGCAGTATTTT. It yields the protein CASSSFGTSTDTQYF.